A selection of T cell receptor beta chains follows, all from one sample in a study of T cells after yellow fever vaccination. TCRdb recomputed calls from the 5' RACE reads with MiXCR, one row per CDR3 protein. The sample has about 320,000 distinct CDR3 sequences; approximately 13% are singletons. The material was CD4+ T cells sorted from PBMCs, obtained 15 days after the yellow fever booster vaccination. The receptors were sampled from a man aged 18 to 35 who received the YFV17D yellow fever vaccine. The CDR3 runs from the conserved cysteine through the conserved F or W. The D gene is left open where the match is weak. Clone sizes are given selectively: once, few, many, or a class where the clone is expanded.

>TRBJ2-1|TRBV28|.|.
TGTGCCAGCAGTCAGGGCCCCTCCTACAATGAGCAGTTCTTC
CASSQGPSYNEQFF
>TRBJ1-1|TRBV9|few|.
TGTGCCAGCAGCGTAGATTCGGGGCTCTGGAGCACTGAAGCTTTCTTT
CASSVDSGLWSTEAFF
>TRBJ2-7|TRBV5-8|.|.
TGTGCCAGCAGCTTGGCGGGGGCTGGATACTACGAGCAGTACTTC
CASSLAGAGYYEQYF
>TRBJ1-2|TRBV3-1|few|.
TGTGCCAGCGGACACGGAAACTATGGCTACACCTTC
CASGHGNYGYTF
>TRBJ2-2|TRBV7-8|.|TRBD1
TGTGCCAGCAGCCACAGGGGCACCGGGGAGCTGTTTTTT
CASSHRGTGELFF
>TRBJ1-1|TRBV2|many|.
TGTGCGAGTGGTGGCGCTGAAGCTTTCTTT
CASGGAEAFF
>TRBJ2-4|TRBV4-3|many|.
TGCGCCAGCAGCCGAGATTACAGGGTGGGGGACATTCAGTACTTC
CASSRDYRVGDIQYF
>TRBJ2-3|TRBV28|.|TRBD2
TGTGCCAGCAGTTTAGGTCCGGGACTAGCGACAGATACGCAGTATTTT
CASSLGPGLATDTQYF
>TRBJ2-1|TRBV7-2|.|TRBD1
TGTGCCAGCAGCTTAGAGGGGACAGGGCGGATCTTC
CASSLEGTGRIF
>TRBJ2-5|TRBV7-3|few|.
TGTGCCAGCAGCATCTATGGGCAAGAGACCCAGTACTTC
CASSIYGQETQYF
>TRBJ1-1|TRBV5-1|many|.
TGCGCCAGCAGCTTGGGGGTCAGCAACACTGAAGCTTTCTTT
CASSLGVSNTEAFF
>TRBJ2-5|TRBV29-1|.|.
TGCAGCGCCGCTCGAGGGAATCAAGAGACCCAGTACTTC
CSAARGNQETQYF
>TRBJ2-5|TRBV20-1|.|.
TGCAGTGGTCCGGGACCTGGGGACCGAGAGACCCAGTACTTC
CSGPGPGDRETQYF
>TRBJ2-3|TRBV20-1|.|TRBD1
TGCAGTGCTTTCCTCCGGGACAGGGGGCGAGATACGCAGTATTTT
CSAFLRDRGRDTQYF
>TRBJ1-1|TRBV7-9|few|.
TGTGCCAGCAGCTTAGGGGGGCTCGACGCTGAAGCTTTCTTT
CASSLGGLDAEAFF
>TRBJ1-2|TRBV2|.|TRBD1
TGTGCCAGCAGTGAAGCGACAGGGGAGGAGGGCTACACCTTC
CASSEATGEEGYTF
>TRBJ2-5|TRBV5-1|few|.
TGCGCCAGCGGGAGTAACGCTAAGGAAACCCAGTACTTC
CASGSNAKETQYF
>TRBJ2-1|TRBV20-1|few|.
TGCAGTGCTACAGGGAATCGGCCCGGTGAGCAGTTCTTC
CSATGNRPGEQFF
>TRBJ1-2|TRBV10-2|.|.
TGCGCCAGCCAGCAGGACAGCTATGGCTACACCTTC
CASQQDSYGYTF
>TRBJ2-1|TRBV7-3|.|.
TGTGCCAGCAGCCCCGGCCGGCCCTACAATGAGCAGTTCTTC
CASSPGRPYNEQFF
>TRBJ2-7|TRBV7-8|few|.
TGTGCCAGCAGCTTAGCGCTTAACAGGATCTACGAGCAGTACTTC
CASSLALNRIYEQYF
>TRBJ1-3|TRBV5-6|few|.
TGTGCCAGCAGCTTGGGCTCGGTTTGGTGGCAGGGTAGTACTGGAAACACCATATATTTT
CASSLGSVWWQGSTGNTIYF
>TRBJ1-1|TRBV6-5|many|.
TGTGCCAGCAGTACTAGCGGGGGCAGCGGGGCTGAAGCTTTCTTT
CASSTSGGSGAEAFF
>TRBJ2-3|TRBV27|few|.
TGTGCCAGCAGTTTAAGTCGTGGGGGGTTGGGGACAGATACGCAGTATTTT
CASSLSRGGLGTDTQYF
>TRBJ1-5|TRBV28|few|.
TGTGCCGGCCGGACGGTGAATCAGCCCCAGCATTTT
CAGRTVNQPQHF
>TRBJ2-3|TRBV20-1|.|TRBD1
TGCAGTGCCGCCACGCTGTCAGGGGGCGGGACAGATACGCAGTATTTT
CSAATLSGGGTDTQYF
>TRBJ1-1|TRBV28|many|.
TGTGCCAGCAGATCAGGGGTCGCGAACACTGAAGCTTTCTTT
CASRSGVANTEAFF
>TRBJ1-2|TRBV12-3/TRBV12-4|.|TRBD1
TGTGCCAGCAGCATAGGTAGACAGGGGGCGAACTATGGCTACACCTTC
CASSIGRQGANYGYTF
>TRBJ1-5|TRBV4-1|few|.
TGCGCCAGCAGCCAAGTGGGCAGGGAAAATCAGCCCCAGCATTTT
CASSQVGRENQPQHF
>TRBJ2-2|TRBV5-1|.|.
TGCGCCAGCAATTCTCAGTACTCATCCGGGGAGCTGTTTTTT
CASNSQYSSGELFF
>TRBJ1-1|TRBV6-5|few|.
TGTGCCAGCAGCACCGAGGGAGCAAGGGACACTGAAGCTTTCTTT
CASSTEGARDTEAFF
>TRBJ2-3|TRBV6-1|.|.
TGTGCCACTACCCAGAGGGACCTAGGAGATACGCAGTATTTT
CATTQRDLGDTQYF
>TRBJ1-1|TRBV27|few|.
TGTGCCAGCGGGTCCAAAGGCAACACTGAAGCTTTCTTT
CASGSKGNTEAFF
>TRBJ2-3|TRBV20-1|.|TRBD2
TGCAGTGTTCCGGGACTAGCGGCGGATACGCAGTATTTT
CSVPGLAADTQYF
>TRBJ1-2|TRBV9|few|.
TGTGCCAGCAGCGTAGGAAGCAGGGCTGGTGGCTACACCTTC
CASSVGSRAGGYTF
>TRBJ2-3|TRBV19|.|.
TGTGCCAGTAGTAATGAAGGGTACTCTAGCACAGATACGCAGTATTTT
CASSNEGYSSTDTQYF
>TRBJ2-4|TRBV18|many|.
TGTGCCAGCTCACCACCGGGCCCACAAGTAGCCAAAAACATTCAGTACTTC
CASSPPGPQVAKNIQYF
>TRBJ2-7|TRBV10-3|.|TRBD1
TGTGCCATCAGCCCGGGACAGGGGGCATTCGGCAACGAGCAGTACTTC
CAISPGQGAFGNEQYF
>TRBJ1-5|TRBV4-1|.|.
TGCGCCAGCAGCCAAGAAGGGGGGGGTCAGCCCCAGCATTTT
CASSQEGGGQPQHF